One and the same sample provided the 15 T cell receptor beta chains below, sequenced in a study of blood T cell repertoires in COVID-19. The data were produced by immunoSEQ multiplex PCR, yet TCRdb's version contains in-frame clones alone and is incomplete. The sample records about 75,000 clones, 85% to 90% being singletons. Material: peripheral blood. These receptors were collected from a human donor in a cohort sampled during active COVID-19.

V gene TRBV7-7 combines with J gene TRBJ2-5; TRBD1 is a possible D gene (6 bases). Trimming removed 1 base from V and 2 bases from J, with 11 bases in between. The CDR3 extends over 15 amino acids. Germline lookup yields CDR1 SSHAT and CDR2 FNYEAQ (reference sequence). The CDR3 region is CASSLGMGAQETQYF. CDR3 in DNA: TGTGCCAGCAGCTTAGGTATGGGGGCTCAAGAGACCCAGTACTTC. Full variable domain (rest looked up from reference TRBV7-7 and TRBJ2-5): GAGVSQSPRYKVTKRGQDVTLRCDPISSHATLYWYQQALGQGPEFLTYFNYEAQPDKSGLPSDRFSAERPEGSISTLTIQRTEQRDSAMYRCASSLGMGAQETQYFGPGTRLLVL.

This chain connects TRBV4-1 to TRBJ1-1, with a weak D call TRBD1 (6 bases). The germline gives CDR1 MGHRA, CDR2 YSYEKL. Trimming stripped 1 base from V and 5 bases from J, with 23 bases between. CDR3 size: 18 residues. CDR3 region: CASSQVILRQGPSTEAFF. The CDR3 nucleotides are TGCGCCAGCAGCCAAGTAATCCTCCGGCAGGGGCCGAGTACTGAAGCTTTCTTT.

The J gene is TRBJ2-2, the V gene TRBV18, with a possible D match to TRBD1 (5 bases). The germline V gene has CDR1 KGHSH and CDR2 LQKENI. V was cut by 1 base and J by 4 bases, with 7 bases left in between. The CDR3 extends over 14 amino acids. CDR3 residues: CASSPQGSTGELFF. The CDR3 DNA reads TGTGCCAGCTCACCACAGGGGTCCACCGGGGAGCTGTTTTTT.

The chain joins TRBV7-9 to TRBJ1-4; D unresolved. V was clipped by 1 base and J by 4 bases, with 7 bases between them. The CDR3 spans 14 residues. CDR1 and CDR2 (germline): SEHNR, FQNEAQ (reference sequence). The CDR3 DNA reads as TGTGCCAGCAGCTTAGGAGGGATTAATGAAAAACTGTTTTTT. This sequence encodes CASSLGGINEKLFF.

This clone was detected only a few times. The chain recombines TRBV4-3 with TRBJ2-1; no reliable D call. Per germline, CDR1 LGHNA and CDR2 YSLEER. V shed 1 base and J shed 10 bases, with 11 bases lying between them. The CDR3 length is 13 residues. The CDR3 DNA sequence: TGCGCCAGCAGCCAAGCCGCCGTCGGGGAGCAGTTCTTC. This translates into CASSQAAVGEQFF.

Points on this clone: A clone one base away is much larger, so this may be a read error. The sample holds other DNA sequences that translate to the same CDR3. The rearrangement joins TRBV27 to TRBJ2-7; 8 bases map to TRBD2. This CDR3 has 15 amino acids. Germline CDR1 is MNHEY and CDR2 is SMNVEV (reference sequence). The CDR3 region has the DNA TGTGCCAGCAGTTTATTAGCGGGGCAAAAATACGAGCAGTACTTT. It codes for CASSLLAGQKYEQYF.

This clone was counted once. The CDR3 DNA follows: TGTGCCAGCAGCTTTTTAGGGGGCTCCTACGAGCAGTACTTC. This sequence encodes CASSFLGGSYEQYF. The rearrangement joins TRBV7-3 to TRBJ2-7, with D possibly TRBD1 on 6 matching bases. The CDR3 totals 14 residues. Germline V gives CDR1 SGHTA, CDR2 FQGTGA. V shed 3 bases and J shed 0 bases, with 9 bases lying between them.

J is TRBJ2-7 and V is TRBV7-2; 9 nucleotides align to TRBD1. Trimming at V came to 4 bases and at J to 2 bases, leaving 3 bases not matched to a gene. The CDR3 has 14 amino acids. Germline values: CDR1 SGHTA, CDR2 FQGNSA. In DNA, the CDR3 is TGTGCCAGCAGCTCCGGGACAGGGCCCTACGAGCAGTACTTC. It yields the protein CASSSGTGPYEQYF.

For this clone: The junction departs from germline at one end; a sequencing error may be responsible. The rearrangement links TRBV27 to TRBJ2-7, with 7 positions matching TRBD1. The CDR3 has 16 amino acids. In germline, CDR1 is MNHEY, CDR2 SMNVEV (reference sequence). The CDR3 reads CASSSALPGQYYQQYF. For the CDR3, the DNA is TGTGCCAGCAGTTCAGCCCTACCGGGACAGTACTACCAGCAGTACTTC.

The CDR3 protein is CASSLGQPQANEKLFF. As DNA, the CDR3 is TGCGCCAGCAGCTTAGGACAGCCGCAGGCTAATGAAAAACTGTTTTTT. The V and J genes are TRBV5-1 and TRBJ1-4, with D possibly matching TRBD1 (6 bases). The CDR3 consists of 16 residues. Per germline, CDR1 SGHRS and CDR2 YFSETQ. The V gene lost 2 bases and the J gene lost 3 bases, with 14 bases spanning the gap.

Here the CDR3 reads CASSPGTGKGSQYF. The CDR3 DNA sequence: TGTGCCAGCAGCCCCGGGACAGGGAAGGGTTCCCAGTACTTC. The chain is built from TRBV5-6 and TRBJ2-5, with 9 bases fitting TRBD1. The trim removed 4 bases at V and 9 bases at J, leaving 10 bases unmatched. Germline CDR1 is SGHDT and CDR2 is YYEEEE. The CDR3 is 14 amino acids.

This sequence joins TRBV10-2 and TRBJ2-3; 7 bases fit TRBD2. V was clipped by 0 bases and J by 7 bases; unmatched bases: 10. The CDR3 is made up of 16 amino acids. Germline loops: CDR1 WSHSY, CDR2 SAAADI. CDR3 bases: TGCGCCAGCAGTGAGTCAACCGGACTAGTTTCATATACGCAGTATTTT. Encoded protein: CASSESTGLVSYTQYF.

The V gene is TRBV6-2 or TRBV6-3, the J gene TRBJ1-5; maybe TRBD1 (6 bases). There are 16 residues in the CDR3. Germline V gene lookup returns CDR1 MNHEY and CDR2 SVGEGT. V was pared by 2 bases and J by 3 bases, with 14 bases between. This CDR3 is CASSYIMDSLNQPQHF. The CDR3 nucleotides read TGTGCCAGCAGTTACATCATGGACAGCCTCAATCAGCCCCAGCATTTT.

This chain uses TRBV6-5 with TRBJ1-3, with 8 bases fitting TRBD1. Unmatched junction bases numbered 3, after V lost 6 bases and J lost 5 bases. Germline V gene lookup returns CDR1 MNHEY and CDR2 SVGAGI. The CDR3 length is 13 residues. This CDR3 reads CASRGTGRNTIYF. The CDR3, as DNA: TGTGCCAGCAGAGGGACAGGCAGAAACACCATATATTTT.

The rearrangement links TRBV27 to TRBJ2-7, with D perhaps matching TRBD1 (5 bases). There are 13 residues in the CDR3. The germline V and J ends were trimmed by 6 bases and 3 bases, with 12 bases remaining between them. The germline V gene has CDR1 MNHEY and CDR2 SMNVEV (reference sequence). The CDR3 sequence is CASRRTMGYEQYF. The CDR3 nucleotides read TGTGCCAGCAGGCGGACAATGGGCTACGAGCAGTACTTC.